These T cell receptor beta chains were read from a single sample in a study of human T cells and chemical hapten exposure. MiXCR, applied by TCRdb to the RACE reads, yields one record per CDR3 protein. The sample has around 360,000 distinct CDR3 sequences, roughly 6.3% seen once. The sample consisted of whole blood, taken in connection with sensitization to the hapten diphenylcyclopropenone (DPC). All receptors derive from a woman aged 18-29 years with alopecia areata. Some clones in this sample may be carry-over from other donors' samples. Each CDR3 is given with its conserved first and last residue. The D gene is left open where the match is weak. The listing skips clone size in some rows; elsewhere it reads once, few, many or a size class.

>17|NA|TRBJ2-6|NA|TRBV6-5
TGTGCCAGCAGTTACAGTATGTGGGGCTCTGGGGCCAACGTCCTGACTTTC
CASSYSMWGSGANVLTF
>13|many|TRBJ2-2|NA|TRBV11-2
TGTGCCAGCAGCTTAGGGTCGTCCGGGGAGCTGTTTTTT
CASSLGSSGELFF
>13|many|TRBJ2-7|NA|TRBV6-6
TGTGCCAGCCGTCTAGCCGGGGCCTACGAGCAGTACTTC
CASRLAGAYEQYF
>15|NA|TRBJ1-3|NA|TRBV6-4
TGTGCCAGCAGTGCCGAACCCATCTCTGGAAACACCATATATTTT
CASSAEPISGNTIYF
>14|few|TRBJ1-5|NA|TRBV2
TGTGCCAGCAGTGAAGGGGGAAGCAATCAGCCCCAGCATTTT
CASSEGGSNQPQHF
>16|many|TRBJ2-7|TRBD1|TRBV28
TGTGCCAGCAGTCCAGACGGGACAGGGAAGCTCTACGAGCAGTACTTC
CASSPDGTGKLYEQYF
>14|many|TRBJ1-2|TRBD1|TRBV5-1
TGCGCCAGCAGCTTCAGGGGGCAGTCGGATGGCTACACCTTC
CASSFRGQSDGYTF
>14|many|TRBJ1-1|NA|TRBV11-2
TGTGCCAGCAGCCCCCGATCTCAGAACACTGAAGCTTTCTTT
CASSPRSQNTEAFF
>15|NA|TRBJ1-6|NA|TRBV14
TGTGCCAGCAGCCCCTGGACGGCTTTCGGTTCACCCCTCCACTTT
CASSPWTAFGSPLHF
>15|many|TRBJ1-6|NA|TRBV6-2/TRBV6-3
TGTGCCAGCATCTTTGGAGAGGGTCCGGGATTTCCCCTCCACTTT
CASIFGEGPGFPLHF
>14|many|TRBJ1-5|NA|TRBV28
TGTGCCAACTTTTTTACTGGGACAAATCAGCCCCAGCATTTT
CANFFTGTNQPQHF
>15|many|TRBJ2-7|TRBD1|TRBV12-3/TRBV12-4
TGTGCCAGCAGTGTATGGACGGGACAGAGTTACGAGCAGTACTTC
CASSVWTGQSYEQYF
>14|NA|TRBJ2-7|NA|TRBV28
TGTGCCAGCACCCTAGGGGCCGGGGTGTACGAGCAGTACTTC
CASTLGAGVYEQYF
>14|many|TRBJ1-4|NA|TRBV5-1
TGCGCCAGCAGCGAGGGACAAAGGGGTGAAAAACTGTTTTTT
CASSEGQRGEKLFF
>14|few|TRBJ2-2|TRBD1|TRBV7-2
TGTGCCAGCAGCCTCACAGGGGGCAGAGGGGAGCTGTTTTTT
CASSLTGGRGELFF
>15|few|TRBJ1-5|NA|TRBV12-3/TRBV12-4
TGTGCCAGCAGTTGGGGGAGGGGGAACGGCCAGCCCCAGCATTTT
CASSWGRGNGQPQHF
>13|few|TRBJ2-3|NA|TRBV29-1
TGCAGCGTTGAAGTCGACAGCACAGATACGCAGTATTTT
CSVEVDSTDTQYF
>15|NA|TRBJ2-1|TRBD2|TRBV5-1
TGCGCCAGCAGCTTGACTAGCGGGGGGGCCGGAGAGCAGTTCTTC
CASSLTSGGAGEQFF
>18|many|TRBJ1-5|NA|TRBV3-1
TGTGCCAGCAGCCAAGAAAGGCCAGTAAGTTATAGCAATCAGCCCCAGCATTTT
CASSQERPVSYSNQPQHF
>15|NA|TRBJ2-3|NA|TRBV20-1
TGCAGTGCTAGAGGTCCAGGGGCCCACACAGATACGCAGTATTTT
CSARGPGAHTDTQYF
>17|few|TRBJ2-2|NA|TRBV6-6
TGTGCCAGCAGATCCCGAAGGGGAGGTTTGAACACCGGGGAGCTGTTTTTT
CASRSRRGGLNTGELFF
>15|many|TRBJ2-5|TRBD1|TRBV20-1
TGCAGTGCTAGAGATCCGAACAGGGGACAAGAGACCCAGTACTTC
CSARDPNRGQETQYF
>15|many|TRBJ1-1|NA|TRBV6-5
TGTGCCAGCAGTTACTCGAGTGGTGCAGGGACTGAAGCTTTCTTT
CASSYSSGAGTEAFF
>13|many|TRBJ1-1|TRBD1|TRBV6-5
TGTGCCAGCTACAGGGGGGGGAGTAGTGAAGCTTTCTTT
CASYRGGSSEAFF
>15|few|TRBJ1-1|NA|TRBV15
TGTGCCACCAGCAGACCCGGGACCATGAACACTGAAGCTTTCTTT
CATSRPGTMNTEAFF
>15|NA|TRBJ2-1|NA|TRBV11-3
TGTGCCAGCAGCCCGCGGACACCGGCCTACAATGAGCAGTTCTTC
CASSPRTPAYNEQFF
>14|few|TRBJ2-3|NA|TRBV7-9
TGTGCCAGCACAAAAGGGGGAGGCACAGATACGCAGTATTTT
CASTKGGGTDTQYF
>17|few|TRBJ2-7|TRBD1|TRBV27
TGTGCCAGCGGCTCCGCCCCGGGGACAGGGGACTACGGGGAGCAGTACTTC
CASGSAPGTGDYGEQYF
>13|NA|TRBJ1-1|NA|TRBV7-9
TGTGCCAGCAGCTCAAACGAGGGCCTTGAAGCTTTCTTT
CASSSNEGLEAFF
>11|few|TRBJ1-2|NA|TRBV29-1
TGCAGCGCCCGGACGGTCTCCGGCTACACCTTC
CSARTVSGYTF
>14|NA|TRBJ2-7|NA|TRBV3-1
TGTGCCAGCAGCCAAGACAGACACTCCTACGAGCAGTACTTC
CASSQDRHSYEQYF
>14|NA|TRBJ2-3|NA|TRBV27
TGTGCCAGCAGTTTATCCCCGGAGTTAGATACGCAGTATTTT
CASSLSPELDTQYF
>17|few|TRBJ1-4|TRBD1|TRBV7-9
TGTGCCAGCAGCTCCCGGGCAGGGGGCGCGGCGGATGAAAAACTGTTTTTT
CASSSRAGGAADEKLFF
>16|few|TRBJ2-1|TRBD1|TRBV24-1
TGTGCCACCAGTGATTTTGCAGGGGGCGATGACAATGAGCAGTTCTTC
CATSDFAGGDDNEQFF
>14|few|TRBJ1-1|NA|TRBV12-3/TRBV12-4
TGTGCCAGCAGTTTGGCAGGGTCAACCGGGGAAGCTTTCTTT
CASSLAGSTGEAFF
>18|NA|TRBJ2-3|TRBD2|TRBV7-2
TGTGCCAGCAGCTTAGCGTATAGCGGGGGCCTTAGGACAGATACGCAGTATTTT
CASSLAYSGGLRTDTQYF
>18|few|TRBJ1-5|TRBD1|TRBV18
TGTGCCAGCTCACTCCGGGACAGGGGGCGGGTGAGAAATCAGCCCCAGCATTTT
CASSLRDRGRVRNQPQHF
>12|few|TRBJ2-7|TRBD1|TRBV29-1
TGCAGCGTTATTGGACAGGCCTACGAGCAGTACTTC
CSVIGQAYEQYF
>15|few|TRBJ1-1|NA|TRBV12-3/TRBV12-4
TGTGCCAGCAGTGACCCTAGGACAGTGAACACTGAAGCTTTCTTT
CASSDPRTVNTEAFF
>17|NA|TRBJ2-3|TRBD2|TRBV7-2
TGTGCCAGCAGCTTAGATCCAAGACTAGCGGGTACAGATACGCAGTATTTT
CASSLDPRLAGTDTQYF
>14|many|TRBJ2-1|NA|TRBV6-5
TGTGCCAGCAGTTACGCCCGCGGACCCAATGAGCAGTTCTTC
CASSYARGPNEQFF
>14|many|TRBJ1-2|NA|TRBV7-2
TGTGCCAGCAGCTTAGGTTCCATTAACTATGGCTACACCTTC
CASSLGSINYGYTF
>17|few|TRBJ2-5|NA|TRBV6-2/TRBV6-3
TGTGCCAGCAGTTACTCGGGCCATGGACTGGGGGTAGAGACCCAGTACTTC
CASSYSGHGLGVETQYF
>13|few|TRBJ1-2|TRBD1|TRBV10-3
TGTGCCATCACCGGGGACAGGGGGCATGGCTACACCTTC
CAITGDRGHGYTF
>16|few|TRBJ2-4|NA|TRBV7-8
TGTGCCAGCAGCTTAGGACGCGGGGCATCCCAAAACATTCAGTACTTC
CASSLGRGASQNIQYF
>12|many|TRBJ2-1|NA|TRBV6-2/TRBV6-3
TGTGCCAGCAGTCGGCAGTACAATGAGCAGTTCTTC
CASSRQYNEQFF
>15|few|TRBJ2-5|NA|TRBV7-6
TGTGCCAGCAGCGGGCTCCGTTGGGACCGAGAGACCCAGTACTTC
CASSGLRWDRETQYF
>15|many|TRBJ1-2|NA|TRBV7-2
TGTGCCAGCAGCTCTTTTAGGAAGAGTAACTATGGCTACACCTTC
CASSSFRKSNYGYTF
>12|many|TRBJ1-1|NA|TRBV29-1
TGCAGCGTTGACCCTCTGAACACTGAAGCTTTCTTT
CSVDPLNTEAFF
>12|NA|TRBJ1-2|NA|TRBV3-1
TGTGCCAGCAGACTCACAGGGTATGGCTACACCTTC
CASRLTGYGYTF
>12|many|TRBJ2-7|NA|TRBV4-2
TGTGCCAGCAGCCAGGACCCTTACGAGCAGTACTTC
CASSQDPYEQYF
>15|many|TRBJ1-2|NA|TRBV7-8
TGTGCCAGCAGCTTATTAGCCAGACGCGACTATGGCTACACCTTC
CASSLLARRDYGYTF
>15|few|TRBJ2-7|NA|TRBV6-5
TGTGCCAGCAGTTACTCGTCAGGATCTGCCTACGAGCAGTACTTC
CASSYSSGSAYEQYF
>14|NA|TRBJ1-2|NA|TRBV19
TGTGCGAGTGGGGGGACCAACTACGGCCATGGCTACACCTTC
CASGGTNYGHGYTF